This TCR beta chain came from a study of PD-L1 blockade in urothelial cancer. Study-level information: Most patients, about nine tenths of the roughly 30, were males with bladder-origin cancer. Samples came from 3 weeks, at the second dose, and 6 weeks into treatment.

V was clipped by 4 bases and J by 4 bases; unmatched bases: 8. Germline CDR1 and CDR2: SEHNR and FQNEAQ (reference sequence). The CDR3 has 16 amino acids. The time point here: peripheral blood 6 weeks after treatment start. Between 1 and 8 samples per patient were obtained, pretreatment and on-treatment. The authors spiked synthetic TCR analog templates into each PCR. Clones were read by immunoSEQ multiplex PCR, and TCRdb kept only the in-frame ones, dropping some. The table includes about 120,000 clones, around 86% detected once. The sequences come from PBMCs, collected around atezolizumab (anti-PD-L1) treatment. The rearrangement joins TRBV7-9 to TRBJ1-2; 11 positions match TRBD1. The source of this sequence is a man between 50 and 59 years old with urothelial cancer. The CDR3, as DNA: TGTGCCAGCAGCTCCCAATCCGGGACAGGGGGCTATGGCTACACCTTC. Residues: CASSSQSGTGGYGYTF.